The rows below give T cell receptor beta chains drawn from one sample of a study of CD8 T cells in ankylosing spondylitis. TCRdb re-called the 5' RACE reads with MiXCR, one entry per CDR3 protein. The data hold about 340,000 distinct CDR3 sequences, with over 12% observed a single time. Sequencing used blood, either unsorted or a sorted T cell fraction (not recorded which). Receptors originate from a male donor with ankylosing spondylitis or in good health (not recorded which). Both conserved end residues are part of each CDR3. A D gene is named only where the DNA matches it firmly. The size of a clone is reported for some rows only, either as once, few or many, or as a class for expanded clones.

cdr3_nt cdr3_aa v_call d_call j_call clone_size
TGCAGTGCTAGGGTCGGGAGGATCTCCTACAATGAGCAGTTCTTC CSARVGRISYNEQFF TRBV20-1 TRBD2 TRBJ2-1 NA
TGTGCCATCAGTGAATCCGGGACTAGCCGTAGAAATGAGCAGTTCTTC CAISESGTSRRNEQFF TRBV10-3 TRBD2 TRBJ2-1 many
TGTGCCAGTAGTGGAAGCGGGATGCCTCGCACAGATACGCAGTATTTT CASSGSGMPRTDTQYF TRBV19 TRBD2 TRBJ2-3 few
TGTGCCAGCAGAAAGGGGGCTCATAATGAGCAGTTCTTC CASRKGAHNEQFF TRBV12-3/TRBV12-4 TRBD1 TRBJ2-1 few
TGTGCCAGCAGTTTAGAGGCCCCCTTCCAGCCCCAGCATTTT CASSLEAPFQPQHF TRBV27 NA TRBJ1-5 few
TGTGCCAGCAGTCGCAGACAGGGGGCGGGTACGCAGTATTTT CASSRRQGAGTQYF TRBV12-3/TRBV12-4 TRBD1 TRBJ2-3 few
TGCGCCAGCAGCTCCCCAGGGGGTGGCTACACCTTC CASSSPGGGYTF TRBV5-1 TRBD1 TRBJ1-2 NA
TGTGCCAGCAGTCCGACAGGGGACGGCACTGAAGCTTTCTTT CASSPTGDGTEAFF TRBV6-4 TRBD1 TRBJ1-1 few
TGCGCCAGCAGCCACGAGGGAGTCACTGAAGCTTTCTTT CASSHEGVTEAFF TRBV4-1 NA TRBJ1-1 few
TGTGCCAGCAGCCTCCGACTCGGCCCTACGCAGTATTTT CASSLRLGPTQYF TRBV6-6 NA TRBJ2-3 NA
TGCGCCAGCAGCCTATCGGGGGGGACAGGCTCCCAAGAGACCCAGTACTTC CASSLSGGTGSQETQYF TRBV5-1 NA TRBJ2-5 few
TGCAGTGCGAAGGTTGGGGACAGCCAGCTGTTTTTT CSAKVGDSQLFF TRBV20-1 TRBD1 TRBJ2-2 few
TGTGCTAGTGGTTCCCCGACGGGGTTCGGGGAGCTGTTTTTT CASGSPTGFGELFF TRBV12-5 NA TRBJ2-2 once
TGTGCCAGCAGTTACGGGCAGGGGGCAAGTGTGAACTATGGCTACACCTTC CASSYGQGASVNYGYTF TRBV6-5 TRBD1 TRBJ1-2 few
TGCAGTGCTAGAGAATTTCCGACTAGCGGGGTATCCAGCTCCTACAATGAGCAGTTCTTC CSAREFPTSGVSSSYNEQFF TRBV20-1 TRBD2 TRBJ2-1 NA
TGTGCCATCAGAGGAGGGGGGTCCCTGAACACCGGGGAGCTGTTTTTT CAIRGGGSLNTGELFF TRBV10-3 NA TRBJ2-2 few
TGTGCCAGCAGTTCGCGACGGAGCAATCAGCCCCAGCATTTT CASSSRRSNQPQHF TRBV27 NA TRBJ1-5 NA
TGTGCCAGCAGCCCCGGGACAGCCCTCTCCTACGAGCAGTACTTC CASSPGTALSYEQYF TRBV7-2 TRBD1 TRBJ2-7 once
TGTGCCAGCAGCCCGTGGGGACTTCCTTCGGGGGATACGCAGTATTTT CASSPWGLPSGDTQYF TRBV9 NA TRBJ2-3 few
TGCAGCGTTGGGGACATGTGGGAGCAGTTCTTC CSVGDMWEQFF TRBV29-1 NA TRBJ2-1 many
TGTGCCACCAGTGAAGGCGGATTTTCCTACAATGAGCAGTTCTTC CATSEGGFSYNEQFF TRBV24-1 NA TRBJ2-1 few
TGCGCCAGCAGCCCTGACAGCATAGGCTACGAGCAGTACTTC CASSPDSIGYEQYF TRBV5-1 NA TRBJ2-7 NA
TGTGCCAGCAGTAGGGGAAATCGGGAGACCCAGTACTTC CASSRGNRETQYF TRBV27 NA TRBJ2-5 few
TGTGCCAGCAGTTTAGGTGGTAGCATCCCCTACGAGCAGTACTTC CASSLGGSIPYEQYF TRBV12-3/TRBV12-4 NA TRBJ2-7 few
TGTGCCAGCAGCTCCCCCCGGGCTTGGAATGAGCAGTTCTTC CASSSPRAWNEQFF TRBV5-6 NA TRBJ2-1 few
TGTGCCAGTAAATCAGAAGAGACCCAGTACTTC CASKSEETQYF TRBV19 NA TRBJ2-5 NA
TGCAGTGCTAGAGGACTAGCGCCCGCGGACTACAATGAGCAGTTCTTC CSARGLAPADYNEQFF TRBV20-1 TRBD2 TRBJ2-1 few
TGTGCCAGCAGCCGCCCTCTGACTAGCGGGAGGGACAATGAGCAGTTCTTC CASSRPLTSGRDNEQFF TRBV12-3/TRBV12-4 TRBD2 TRBJ2-1 NA
TGTGCCAGCAGCCAAGGGGCAGGGAAAAGATATTTT CASSQGAGKRYF TRBV3-1 NA TRBJ2-3 NA
TGTGCCAGCAGTTACGAGGGCAGGATCGGGGGAGCTTTCTTT CASSYEGRIGGAFF TRBV6-5 NA TRBJ1-1 few
TGTGCCAGCAGCAGAACCCCCCTCGGGACTAGCGGGTTCTCCTACGAGCAGTACTTC CASSRTPLGTSGFSYEQYF TRBV9 TRBD2 TRBJ2-7 many
TGCAGCGTTGAAGATCCGGGCCCCATGCGGGATACGCAGTATTTT CSVEDPGPMRDTQYF TRBV29-1 NA TRBJ2-3 few
TGTGCCAGCAGCGGGCGGGCCTATGGGGCCAACGTCCTGACTTTC CASSGRAYGANVLTF TRBV9 NA TRBJ2-6 NA
NA CAISAFGAGYTF TRBV10-3 NA TRBJ1-2 many
TGTGCCAGCAGCGTAGAGAGCGGAGCCTACGAGCAGTACTTC CASSVESGAYEQYF TRBV9 NA TRBJ2-7 NA
TGTGCCAGCAGCGTTCCCTCAGGGGGGCATGGCTACACCTTC CASSVPSGGHGYTF TRBV2 TRBD1 TRBJ1-2 NA
TGTGCCAGCAGCGTAGACCCTAGCGGGAACTACGAGCAGTACTTC CASSVDPSGNYEQYF TRBV9 TRBD2 TRBJ2-7 NA
TGTGCCAGCAAGCAATCTGGGACCGTCCACACTGAAGCTTTCTTT CASKQSGTVHTEAFF TRBV4-2 NA TRBJ1-1 NA
TGTGCCAGCAGAGGGTTGGGGGCCACTGAAGCTTTCTTT CASRGLGATEAFF TRBV2 NA TRBJ1-1 many
TGTGCCACCAGCAGAGACCGAACATTCCGATCCTACGAGCAGTACTTC CATSRDRTFRSYEQYF TRBV15 NA TRBJ2-7 few
TGTGCCAGCAGCCAAGGGACAGCCACGAGGGAGACCCAGTACTTC CASSQGTATRETQYF TRBV4-2 NA TRBJ2-5 NA
TGTGCCAGCAGCTTAGACGCGGGGGCCCTTAGCACAGATACGCAGTATTTT CASSLDAGALSTDTQYF TRBV7-8 NA TRBJ2-3 NA
TGTGCCAGCAGTTTATCGGGCGACAACTTCTATGGCTACACCTTC CASSLSGDNFYGYTF TRBV27 NA TRBJ1-2 few
TGTGCCACCAGTATCCACCTTACGGGGAGGAGGGCCGGGGAGCTGTTTTTT CATSIHLTGRRAGELFF TRBV15 NA TRBJ2-2 few
TGTGCCAGCAGCTGGCGGGGGGGCCGGAGCGGGGAGCTGTTTTTT CASSWRGGRSGELFF TRBV7-7 TRBD2 TRBJ2-2 few
TGCAGCTCCCCCGGACCAGCGGGCACCGGGGAGCTGTTTTTT CSSPGPAGTGELFF TRBV20-1 NA TRBJ2-2 NA
TGTGCCAGCAGTTTACCTCCTGATCAGCCCCAGCATTTT CASSLPPDQPQHF TRBV12-3/TRBV12-4 NA TRBJ1-5 NA
TGTGCCAGCAGCGACCGGGTAGCGGGAGCCCCCACAGATACGCAGTATTTT CASSDRVAGAPTDTQYF TRBV5-5 TRBD2 TRBJ2-3 few
TGTGCCAGCAGCCCCGGGACTCATTACAATGAGCAGTTCTTC CASSPGTHYNEQFF TRBV6-2/TRBV6-3 NA TRBJ2-1 many
TGTGCCAGCAGCTTGGCCGGAAGGGTAAGGAACTACGAGCAGTACTTC CASSLAGRVRNYEQYF TRBV5-5 NA TRBJ2-7 few
TGCTGTTCTTGGGGCCAGGCTGCGGGCTTCCAAGAGACCCAGTACTTC CCSWGQAAGFQETQYF TRBV20-1 NA TRBJ2-5 NA
TGTGCCAGCAGCTTGAACCGGGACATGTTTTTT CASSLNRDMFF TRBV5-6 NA TRBJ1-4 few
TGCGCCAGCAGCCAAGGACAGGTTTCTAACTATGGCTACACCTTC CASSQGQVSNYGYTF TRBV4-1 NA TRBJ1-2 many
TGCGCCAGCAGCTTTTCTAGCGTCCCCGGGGAGACCCAGTACTTC CASSFSSVPGETQYF TRBV5-1 NA TRBJ2-5 few
TGTGCCAGCAGCCAAGCACCCGGGACAGGCTCCTACGAGCAGTACTTC CASSQAPGTGSYEQYF TRBV6-1 TRBD1 TRBJ2-7 few
TGCAGTGCTAGTAGGCGGGAGGGAGAGACCCAGTACTTC CSASRREGETQYF TRBV20-1 TRBD2 TRBJ2-5 few
TGTGCCAGCAGTGAAACACCGAACACCGGGGAGCTGTTTTTT CASSETPNTGELFF TRBV25-1 NA TRBJ2-2 NA
TGCGCCAGCAGCTTGGGACTAGCGGACGCCTACGAGCAGTACTTC CASSLGLADAYEQYF TRBV5-1 TRBD2 TRBJ2-7 few
TGTGCCAGCAGTAAAACGGGCAGGTACACCGGGGAGCTGTTTTTT CASSKTGRYTGELFF TRBV2 NA TRBJ2-2 few
TGTGCCAGCAGTCGCCGGGACATATGGGGCACTGAAGCTTTCTTT CASSRRDIWGTEAFF TRBV25-1 NA TRBJ1-1 many